This section outlines one T cell receptor beta chain sequence together with its context. The clone's antigen remains unknown. Base qualities are not recorded, but no much larger clone differs from it by a single base. This record comes from a study of T cell changes during pregnancy in multiple sclerosis (dated by TCRdb to the late 2010s). General notes on the study: Changes in the T cell repertoire over the course of pregnancy were examined in this study in women with multiple sclerosis.

V is cut by 5 bases and J by 7 bases, and the space between the germline ends is 20 bases. The CDR3 has 15 amino acids, counting the end cysteine and phenylalanine. Solely the CDR3 DNA is kept, with 45 bases framed from the first base. CDR1 and CDR2 are drawn from the germline V gene: MNHEY, SVGAGI. The library was prepared using the immunoSEQ multiplex PCR assay. The immuneACCESS repertoire file appears here via TCRdb, limited to in-frame rearrangements. These files lack a portion of the clones; in checked studies, under half of the deficit traces to unresolved V genes, and the cause of the others is not known. Here the sample has tens of thousands of clones; around 87% occur a single time. About 1% of the sample rests with the top ten.

The V gene is TRBV6-5 and the J gene is TRBJ1-2; a weak D assignment points to TRBD1 (6 bases agree). The receptor was isolated from a female donor in good health, enrolled as a control in a pregnancy study. This specimen consisted of CD4+ T cells from peripheral blood mononuclear cells, obtained in the second trimester of pregnancy. The nucleotide sequence reads as follows: TGTGCCAGCAGTCTGCCCGGGGGAGGGGGAGGTGGCTACACCTTC. The resulting protein is CASSLPGGGGGGYTF.